These T cell receptor beta chains were read from a single sample in a study of blood T cell repertoires in COVID-19. Generated by immunoSEQ multiplex PCR, the TCRdb table keeps only in-frame clones and is missing some. The sample comprises approximately 62,000 clones, roughly 72% of which are singletons, and over 6% rests with the top ten. Material: peripheral blood. The receptors derive from a woman aged 45 to 65 with active or convalescent COVID-19. The CDR3 runs from the conserved cysteine through the conserved F or W. D genes are given only for firm matches. Some rows have no size entry. The others give once, few or many, or a class for an expanded clone.

TRBD1,TRBV4-3,TRBJ2-3,once,TGCGCCAGCAGCCCCGGGACAGGAGACACAGATACGCAGTATTTT,CASSPGTGDTDTQYF
TRBD2,TRBV28,TRBJ2-1,.,TGTGCCAGCAGTTCACTAGCGGGACCAGGAGGCAATGAGCAGTTCTTC,CASSSLAGPGGNEQFF
TRBD2,TRBV6-2/TRBV6-3,TRBJ2-3,.,TGTGCCAGCAGTCACCTTAGCGGGGGCACAGATACGCAGTATTTT,CASSHLSGGTDTQYF
TRBD2,TRBV5-1,TRBJ2-2,.,TGCGCCAGCAGCTTCCTAGCGGGGCGAAACACCGGGGAGCTGTTTTTT,CASSFLAGRNTGELFF
TRBD2,TRBV18,TRBJ2-7,once,TGTGCCAGCTCGCAGGGGACAGGGGTAGGACTAGCGGGAGGTAACTCCTACGAGCAGTACTTC,CASSQGTGVGLAGGNSYEQYF
TRBD1,TRBV27,TRBJ1-5,once,TGTGCCAGCAGTTTCGGACAGGGCTTTAGCCAGCCCCAGCATTTT,CASSFGQGFSQPQHF
.,TRBV7-2,TRBJ2-2,few,TGTGCCAGCGCCCCGGCCCTAGGGGACACCGGGGAGCTGTTTTTT,CASAPALGDTGELFF
.,TRBV27,TRBJ1-1,.,TGTGCCAGCAAGGGGGGGCAGGGGAACACTGAAGCTTTCTTT,CASKGGQGNTEAFF
.,TRBV7-9,TRBJ1-3,.,TGTGCCAGCAGCACACCAGGGGTTGGAAACACCATATATTTT,CASSTPGVGNTIYF
TRBD1,TRBV3-1/TRBV3-2,TRBJ2-2,.,TGTGCCAGCAGTCTAGGGGGCGCCGTACCCGGGGAGCTGTTTTTT,CASSLGGAVPGELFF
TRBD1,TRBV9,TRBJ1-2,.,TGTGCCAGCAGCGCCCGGGACAGGGGCCTCTATGGCTACACCTTC,CASSARDRGLYGYTF
TRBD2,TRBV4-2,TRBJ2-1,.,TGTGCCAGCAGCCAAGGGGCGGCCGAACTAGCGGGGAGAGGTATAAGCCGCCATGAGCAGTTCTTC,CASSQGAAELAGRGISRHEQFF
.,TRBV19,TRBJ1-5,.,TGTGCCAGCACGTTCCAGGGGAACAATCAGCCCCAGCATTTT,CASTFQGNNQPQHF
.,TRBV5-4,TRBJ1-2,.,TGTGCCAGCAGCTTGGGGCCGGGGAACTATGGCTACACCTTC,CASSLGPGNYGYTF
TRBD2,TRBV5-1,TRBJ2-1,once,TGCGCCAGCAGCCGCGGGAGGGCCTTTGAGAATGAGCAGTTCTTC,CASSRGRAFENEQFF
TRBD2,TRBV14,TRBJ2-3,.,TGTGCCAGCAGCCAGGTACGCGGGAGAACAGATACGCAGTATTTT,CASSQVRGRTDTQYF
.,TRBV19,TRBJ2-2,.,TGTGCCAGTAGTCTACAGGGAAACACCGGGGAGCTGTTTTTT,CASSLQGNTGELFF
TRBD2,TRBV7-9,TRBJ2-7,once,TGTGCCAGCAGCCCCAGGCCCGGGACTAGCGGGTTCCCGCAGTACTTC,CASSPRPGTSGFPQYF
.,TRBV10-3,TRBJ2-7,.,TGTGCCATCAGTGAGCTACGTAGCGCCGGAGACTACGAGCAGTACTTC,CAISELRSAGDYEQYF
.,TRBV9,TRBJ2-2,.,TGTGCCAGCACCTTGATGGGTGGGAGTCCCACCGGGGAGCTGTTTTTT,CASTLMGGSPTGELFF
.,TRBV5-1,TRBJ2-5,.,TGCGCCAGCAGCCCAACCGGGGGGCGGGGAGAGACCCAGTACTTC,CASSPTGGRGETQYF
TRBD2,TRBV4-2,TRBJ2-6,once,TGTGCCAGCAGCCAAGACTGGGGGGGAGCCTCTGGGGCCAACGTCCTGACTTTC,CASSQDWGGASGANVLTF
.,TRBV2,TRBJ1-3,.,TGTGCCAGCAGCCGGGACTCAAGCTCTGGAAACACCATATATTTT,CASSRDSSSGNTIYF
.,TRBV24-1,TRBJ2-6,.,TGTGCCACCAGTGCCGACAGGAGCTCTGGGGCCAACGTCCTGACTTTC,CATSADRSSGANVLTF
.,TRBV21-1,TRBJ2-4,once,TGTGCCAGCAGCCCCCATACAGAGAAAAACATTCAGTACTTC,CASSPHTEKNIQYF
TRBD2,TRBV24-1,TRBJ2-5,once,TGTGCCACCAGTGATACCGGGGGGGGCCTCGGGGTACACGGGTACCAAGAGACCCAGTACTTC,CATSDTGGGLGVHGYQETQYF
.,TRBV27,TRBJ1-2,few,TGTGCCAGCAGTTCCCACCCCAGGGGTTATGGCTACACCTTC,CASSSHPRGYGYTF
TRBD1,TRBV10-3,TRBJ1-1,.,TGTGCCATCAGTGCCGGACAGGGAGCGAACACTGAAGCTTTCTTT,CAISAGQGANTEAFF
TRBD1,TRBV15,TRBJ1-1,once,TGTGCCACCAGCCCTTCGACAGGGGCGGGCACTGAAGCTTTCTTT,CATSPSTGAGTEAFF
.,TRBV4-3,TRBJ2-7,.,TGCGCCAGCAGCCACGACATCTCCCACTACGAGCAGTACTTC,CASSHDISHYEQYF